The 28 T cell receptor beta chains listed next were all sequenced from one sample in a study of control samples from healthy donors and cancer patients. The repertoire was sequenced with immunoSEQ multiplex PCR; TCRdb's copy has only in-frame clones and lacks some. The data show approximately 66,000 clones, 90% seen once. The specimen sequenced was PBMCs. Receptors originate from a man in his 60s with colorectal cancer.

V and J are TRBV5-1 and TRBJ2-7; D possibly matches TRBD1 or TRBD2 (6 bases each). The CDR3 is 17 amino acids. CDR1 is SGHRS, CDR2 YFSETQ, per germline. Trimming removed 3 bases at V and 0 bases at J, with 19 bases between. CDR3 protein: CASSWSTGAQSSYEQYF. The CDR3 DNA reads as TGCGCCAGCAGCTGGAGTACGGGGGCCCAAAGCTCCTACGAGCAGTACTTC.

This clone was seen only once. J is TRBJ2-7 and V is TRBV7-2; 8 bases are shared with TRBD1. Germline V lookup: CDR1 SGHTA, CDR2 FQGNSA. After removal of 6 bases from V and 3 bases from J, the junction contained 7 bases not matched to a gene. The CDR3 runs 14 residues. CDR3 bases: TGTGCCAGCAGTTCCCCAGGGGGCGGCTACGAGCAGTACTTC. Translation gives CASSSPGGGYEQYF.

The genes are TRBV7-2 and TRBJ1-2, with 10 bases identical to TRBD1. Losses at the gene ends were 6 bases for V and 7 bases for J; bases not matched to a gene: 2. Germline CDR1 is SGHTA and CDR2 is FQGNSA. The CDR3 loop spans 12 amino acids. The CDR3 bases are TGTGCCAGCAGGACAGGGGGCTCTGGCTACACCTTC. Its protein is CASRTGGSGYTF.

This sequence joins TRBV12-3 or TRBV12-4 and TRBJ1-2; no firm D call. V was trimmed by 1 base and J by 4 bases, leaving 4 bases between them. The CDR3 runs 12 residues. This CDR3 reads CASSLDSYGYTF. The CDR3 coding sequence is TGTGCCAGCAGTTTAGACAGCTATGGCTACACCTTC.

The rearrangement joins TRBV28 to TRBJ1-1, with 8 bases identical to TRBD1. CDR1 and CDR2 from the germline V gene are MDHEN and SYDVKM. J gave up 3 bases and V 7 bases, and 10 bases lay outside the gene matches. CDR3 length: 15 residues. Here the CDR3 DNA reads TGTGCCAGCATCTTCTCAGGGGGCGCGTACACTGAAGCTTTCTTT. This sequence encodes CASIFSGGAYTEAFF.

The chain employs TRBV19 and TRBJ1-2, with D maybe TRBD1 (6 bases). This CDR3 comprises 16 residues. CDR1 and CDR2 from the germline V gene are LNHDA and SQIVND (reference sequence). Trimming cost V 10 bases and J 0 bases, with 21 bases left between them. The DNA of the CDR3 is TGTGCCACCAGGCGGGGGGGCCGAGCCACTAACTATGGCTACACCTTC. Protein sequence: CATRRGGRATNYGYTF.

J is TRBJ2-2 and V is TRBV20-1, with D possibly TRBD2 on 5 matching bases. Per germline, CDR1 DFQATT and CDR2 SNEGSKA (reference sequence). The CDR3 totals 13 residues. V lost 3 bases to trimming and J lost 6 bases, with 11 bases between them. The DNA of the CDR3 is TGCAGTGCTAGTCGGTCGCGGGCCGGGGAGCTGTTTTTT. It specifies CSASRSRAGELFF.

V usage is TRBV3-1 (or the pseudogene TRBV3-2) and J usage is TRBJ2-5; 13 bases map to TRBD2. Germline trimming cut 10 bases from V and 2 bases from J; bases unmatched to any gene: 4. The CDR3 loop spans 14 amino acids. Germline loops: CDR1 LGHDT, CDR2 YNNKEL (reference sequence). The CDR3 reads CAKWTSGGQETQYF. CDR3 DNA: TGTGCCAAATGGACTAGCGGGGGTCAAGAGACCCAGTACTTC.

The V gene is TRBV6-2 or TRBV6-3, the J gene TRBJ2-7; TRBD2 might be the D (6 bases). V was clipped by 4 bases and J by 2 bases, with 18 bases between them. The length of the CDR3 is 16 residues. Germline-derived CDR1 and CDR2 are MNHEY and SVGEGT. The CDR3 reads CASSSPLAAPTYEQYF. The CDR3 nucleotides are TGTGCCAGCAGTTCGCCCTTAGCGGCGCCAACCTACGAGCAGTACTTC.

This sequence joins TRBV12-3 or TRBV12-4 and TRBJ2-7, with D perhaps TRBD2 (6 bases). This CDR3 comprises 12 residues. The V end was cut by 6 bases, the J end by 3 bases, with 9 bases between. CDR3 sequence (DNA): TGTGCCAGCAGCCCCGGGGGCTACGAGCAGTACTTC. Translation gives CASSPGGYEQYF.

The chain joins TRBV6-5 to TRBJ1-2; no firm D call. Germline V CDR1 and CDR2: MNHEY, SVGAGI. This CDR3 region has 13 residues. V was clipped by 2 bases and J by 5 bases, with 9 bases between them. CDR3: CASSYGPGYGYTF. The CDR3 DNA reads TGTGCCAGCAGTTACGGTCCAGGATATGGCTACACCTTC.

The rearrangement links TRBV28 to TRBJ2-3, with D uncertain. This CDR3 region has 13 residues. The germline V gene has CDR1 MDHEN and CDR2 SYDVKM. Trimming pared 5 bases from V and 0 bases from J, leaving 6 bases between. The CDR3 here is CASSKTSTDTQYF. CDR3 nucleotide sequence: TGTGCCAGCAGTAAGACTAGCACAGATACGCAGTATTTT.

The chain is built from TRBV15 and TRBJ1-5; 11 bases agree with TRBD1. The germline V gene encodes CDR1 LNHNV and CDR2 YYDKDF (reference sequence). CDR3 size: 16 residues. Trimming cost V 0 bases and J 7 bases; bases outside gene matches: 5. Written as DNA, the CDR3 is TGTGCCACCAGCAGAGATTTTGGGACAGGGGGACAGCCCCAGCATTTT. Protein product: CATSRDFGTGGQPQHF.

The chain couples TRBV6-5 to TRBJ2-7; D may be TRBD1 (9 bases). The ends were cut back, 6 bases at V and 4 bases at J, with 19 bases in the middle. This CDR3 is 15 amino acids long. CDR1 MNHEY and CDR2 SVGAGI come from the germline V gene. This CDR3 is CASRQAGDRVYEQYF. The CDR3 nucleotides are TGTGCCAGCAGACAAGCGGGGGACAGGGTGTACGAGCAGTACTTC.

Details on this clone: This sample includes further DNA sequences coding for the same CDR3. The chain has TRBV7-3 and TRBJ2-2, with D unresolved. Between the trimmed V and J ends, which lost 5 bases and 5 bases, there was a span of 6 bases. CDR1 and CDR2 from the germline V gene are SGHTA and FQGTGA. The CDR3 has 12 amino acids. DNA for the CDR3: TGTGCCAGCAGCCCAGGAACCGGGGAGCTGTTTTTT. Encoded protein: CASSPGTGELFF.

The genes are TRBV4-1 and TRBJ1-5; D call uncertain. Looked up from germline, CDR1 is MGHRA and CDR2 is YSYEKL. V dropped 4 bases and J dropped 4 bases, with 11 bases sitting between them. The CDR3 length is 14 residues. The CDR3 nucleotides are TGCGCCAGCAGCCCCTCGGCGCCAAATCAGCCCCAGCATTTT. Encoded protein: CASSPSAPNQPQHF.

The rearrangement uses TRBV5-1 and TRBJ2-5; D may be TRBD2 (6 bases). V dropped 0 bases and J dropped 2 bases, with 11 bases sitting between them. Germline CDR1 SGHRS, CDR2 YFSETQ. This CDR3 region has 15 residues. In DNA, the CDR3 is TGCGCCAGCAGCTTGGCTAGCGTGGGGCAAGAGACCCAGTACTTC. Its protein product is CASSLASVGQETQYF.

The gene calls are TRBV2 and TRBJ2-5, with 7 nucleotides matching TRBD2. The length of the CDR3 is 11 residues. Germline V gives CDR1 SNHLY, CDR2 FYNNEI. V dropped 11 bases and J dropped 2; count of bases not matched to a gene: 2. CDR3 bases: TGTGCCGGGGGGGGGCAAGAGACCCAGTACTTC. Its translation: CAGGGQETQYF. The complete variable domain, with remaining parts taken from reference TRBV2 and TRBJ2-5, reads EPEVTQTPSHQVTQMGQEVILRCVPISNHLYFYWYRQILGQKVEFLVSFYNNEISEKSEIFDDQFSVERPDGSNFTLKIRSTKLEDSAMYFCAGGGQETQYFGPGTRLLVL.

The chain is built from TRBV19 and TRBJ1-2; weak D call: TRBD1 (6 bases). V lost 1 base to trimming and J lost 6 bases, with 15 bases between them. The CDR3 runs to 15 residues. Germline loops: CDR1 LNHDA, CDR2 SQIVND (reference sequence). CDR3 DNA: TGTGCCAGTAGTATAGGGGGGGCGACAATAGATGGCTACACCTTC. As protein: CASSIGGATIDGYTF.

Only one count was recorded for this clone. V is TRBV20-1 and J is TRBJ1-5, with D hard to call. Looked up from germline, CDR1 is DFQATT and CDR2 is SNEGSKA (reference sequence). Trimming pared 3 bases from V and 5 bases from J, leaving 11 bases between. The CDR3 length is 13 residues. CDR3 in amino acids: CSASPGGHQPQHF. The CDR3 bases are TGCAGTGCTAGTCCCGGAGGTCATCAGCCCCAGCATTTT.

V and J are TRBV7-2 and TRBJ2-1; D unclear. In germline, CDR1 is SGHTA, CDR2 FQGNSA. V lost 6 bases and J 8 bases, leaving 8 bases between the germline ends. The CDR3 consists of 11 residues. CDR3 amino acids: CASRVIDEQFF. CDR3 coding DNA: TGTGCCAGCAGGGTAATCGATGAGCAGTTCTTC. Filled out from reference TRBV7-2 and TRBJ2-1, the complete variable domain reads GAGVSQSPSNKVTEKGKDVELRCDPISGHTALYWYRQSLGQGLEFLIYFQGNSAPDKSGLPSDRFSAERTGGSVSTLTIQRTQQEDSAVYLCASRVIDEQFFGPGTRLTVL.

This chain links TRBV5-4 with TRBJ2-7, with a possible D match to TRBD2 (6 bases). The CDR3 loop spans 15 amino acids. Germline CDR1 is SGHNT and CDR2 is YYREEE (reference sequence). Trimming removed 4 bases from V and 6 bases from J, with 20 bases in between. The CDR3 DNA follows: TGTGCCAGCAGCCCGGTATCGGGGGAAGGCACCGAGCAGTACTTC. This translates into CASSPVSGEGTEQYF.

V and J are TRBV30 and TRBJ2-3; unclear D gene. The V gene's germline CDR1 is GTSNPN and CDR2 SVGIG (reference sequence). CDR3 size: 13 residues. Trimming took 1 base from V and 5 from J, leaving 10 bases between them. The CDR3 coding sequence is TGTGCCTGGAGTGACGGGTTTGGAGATACGCAGTATTTT. Encoded protein: CAWSDGFGDTQYF.

The chain uses TRBV7-9 and TRBJ2-1; D may be TRBD1 (6 bases). V was clipped by 5 bases and J by 4 bases, with 12 bases between them. Germline values: CDR1 SEHNR, CDR2 FQNEAQ (reference sequence). This CDR3 has 14 amino acids. The CDR3 bases are TGTGCCAGCAGCAGAGATGGACAGTACAATGAGCAGTTCTTC. Amino acids: CASSRDGQYNEQFF.

V gene TRBV19 combines with J gene TRBJ2-7; 7 nucleotides line up with TRBD1. This CDR3 has 15 residues. J was trimmed by 2 bases and V by 4 bases; bases with no gene match: 8. The germline V gene encodes CDR1 LNHDA and CDR2 SQIVND (reference sequence). The CDR3 DNA reads as TGTGCCAGTAGTAAGCGGACAGGTCGGACCTACGAGCAGTACTTC. Translating gives CASSKRTGRTYEQYF.

The chain couples TRBV9 to TRBJ2-1, with D unresolved. With 0 bases removed from V and 10 bases from J, the gap between germline ends came to 11 bases. The CDR3 loop spans 13 amino acids. CDR1 and CDR2 (germline): SGDLS, YYNGEE. CDR3 protein: CASSVGNLGEQFF. CDR3 nucleotides: TGTGCCAGCAGCGTAGGCAACCTGGGGGAGCAGTTCTTC.

Worth noting for this clone: One junction end does not reproduce the germline sequence, and a read error may be involved. In the same sample, other DNA sequences code for this CDR3. The chain links TRBV7-9 to TRBJ2-7; possibly TRBD2 for D (6 bases). CDR3 length equals 13 residues. In germline, CDR1 is SEHNR, CDR2 FQNEAQ (reference sequence). The CDR3 DNA follows: TGTGCCAGCAGCTACGCGGGATCCTTCGAGCAGTACTTT. Residues: CASSYAGSFEQYF.

The V gene is TRBV13, the J gene TRBJ2-3, with D tentatively TRBD1 (5 bases). V was trimmed by 5 bases and J by 8 bases, leaving 17 bases between them. The CDR3 consists of 14 residues. Looked up from germline, CDR1 is PRHDT and CDR2 is FYEKMQ (reference sequence). The CDR3 here is CASSRAPTAGTQYF. The CDR3 DNA is TGTGCCAGCAGCCGGGCCCCGACAGCAGGTACGCAGTATTTT.